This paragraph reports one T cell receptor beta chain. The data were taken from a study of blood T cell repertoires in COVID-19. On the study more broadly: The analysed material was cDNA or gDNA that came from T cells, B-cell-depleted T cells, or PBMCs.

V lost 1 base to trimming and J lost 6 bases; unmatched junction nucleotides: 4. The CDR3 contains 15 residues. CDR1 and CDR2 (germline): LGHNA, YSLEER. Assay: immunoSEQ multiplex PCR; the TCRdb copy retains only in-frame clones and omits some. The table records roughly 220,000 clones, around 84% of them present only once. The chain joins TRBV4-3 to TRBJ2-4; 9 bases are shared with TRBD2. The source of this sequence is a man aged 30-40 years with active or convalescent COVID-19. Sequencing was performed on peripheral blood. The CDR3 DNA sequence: TGCGCCAGCAGCCAAGGAGCGGGGGGCAGAAACATTCAGTACTTC. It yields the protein CASSQGAGGRNIQYF.